A single sample is the source of the 3 T cell receptor beta chains below, sequenced in a study of low-dose radiotherapy and immunotherapy resistance in tumors (dated by TCRdb to between 2022 and 2023). The time point label corresponds to: before trial treatment. Sequencing was carried out with an Illumina HiSeq 2500. Superscript III and a set of TRAV- and TRBV-specific primers were used to synthesize first-strand cDNA, so that both TCRalpha and TCRbeta chains were covered. TCRs were amplified for approximately 20 PCR cycles with Phusion, using a constant-region primer paired with the adapter attached to the V primers. TCRdb trimmed public reads at Q25 via fastp, called clones via MiXCR and kept in-frame beta chains. Every entry covers one CDR3 protein and lists the most common genes and DNA from its rows. The sample table shows tens of thousands of distinct CDR3 sequences, and approximately 31% are seen once. The top ten clones comprise around 10% of the sample.

Sample: PBMCs, taken before treatment. These receptor sequences come from a female donor with ovarian cancer.

This clonotype was recorded many times. The chain carries TRBV14 and TRBJ2-1; weak D call: TRBD2 (6 bases). Germline CDR1 reads SGHDN; CDR2 reads FVKESK. V was shortened by 3 bases and J by 9 bases, with 15 bases between the two germline ends. The CDR3 runs to 14 residues. The CDR3 loop reads CASSHPGLRGEQFF. The CDR3 region has the DNA TGTGCCAGCAGCCATCCGGGGTTGCGGGGTGAGCAGTTCTTC.

As regards this clonotype: Since a far larger clone is one base different, this is likely a read error. The CDR3 loop is CASSVEGGYNEQYF. Written as DNA, the CDR3 is TGTGCCAGCAGCGTAGAGGGGGGGTACAATGAGCAGTACTTC. This rearrangement joins TRBV9 to TRBJ2-7, with TRBD2 as a possible D gene (7 bases). Trimming took off 0 bases at V and 7 bases at J, with 14 bases between the two ends. This CDR3 comprises 14 residues. Germline V CDR1 and CDR2: SGDLS, YYNGEE. Variable domain in full (rest from reference TRBV9 and TRBJ2-7): DSGVTQTPKHLITATGQRVTLRCSPRSGDLSVYWYQQSLDQGLQFLIQYYNGEERAKGNILERFSAQQFPDLHSELNLSSLELGDSALYFCASSVEGGYNEQYFGPGTRLTVT.

The J gene is TRBJ2-4, the V gene TRBV6-6; 7 nucleotides match TRBD2. In germline, CDR1 is MNHNY, CDR2 SVGAGI (reference sequence). The junction had 0 bases not matched to a gene; V was cut back by 6 bases and J by 1 base. This CDR3 region has 13 residues. CDR3 region: CASRGGAKNIQYF. CDR3 in DNA: TGTGCCAGCAGGGGGGGGGCCAAAAACATTCAGTACTTC.